These 19 T cell receptor beta chains came from one sample sequenced in a study of blood T cell repertoires in COVID-19. Repertoires were generated with immunoSEQ multiplex PCR, while TCRdb's copy carries only in-frame clones and drops some. The table shows approximately 220,000 clones, with 70% to 90% occurring only once. Material for sequencing was PBMCs or T cells enriched from blood (not recorded which). These receptors were taken from a woman in her thirties who had been exposed to COVID-19.

The chain joins TRBV19 to TRBJ1-5; the D gene is possibly TRBD1 (5 bases). CDR3 length: 13 residues. V dropped 7 bases and J dropped 1 base, with 8 bases sitting between them. From germline, CDR1 is LNHDA and CDR2 SQIVND (reference sequence). CDR3 protein: CASTGSSNQPQHF. The DNA of the CDR3 is TGTGCCAGTACAGGGTCAAGCAATCAGCCCCAGCATTTT.

V gene TRBV7-2 combines with J gene TRBJ2-1; 10 nucleotides align to TRBD2. The J segment lost 9 bases and the V segment lost 2 bases, leaving 4 bases of the junction unmatched. Per the germline V gene, CDR1 is SGHTA and CDR2 is FQGNSA. This CDR3 contains 14 residues. The CDR3 region is CASSLRLAGAEQFF. CDR3 coding DNA: TGTGCCAGCAGCTTAAGGCTAGCGGGGGCTGAGCAGTTCTTC.

The rearrangement joins TRBV9 to TRBJ2-3; 8 nucleotides line up with TRBD2. V was pared by 5 bases and J by 0 bases, with 2 bases of the junction left unmatched. The CDR3 is 14 amino acids. Germline CDR1 reads SGDLS; CDR2 reads YYNGEE. For the CDR3, the DNA is TGTGCCAGCAGTGGCGGGGGGAGCACAGATACGCAGTATTTT. It is translated as CASSGGGSTDTQYF.

This chain uses TRBV11-2 with TRBJ2-5, with TRBD2 identical over 12 bases. With V trimmed by 4 bases and J by 6 bases, 6 bases remained unmatched. Germline values: CDR1 SGHAT, CDR2 FQNNGV. There are 15 residues in the CDR3. The CDR3 is CASSSPSGGAKTQYF. CDR3 DNA: TGTGCCAGCAGCTCTCCTAGCGGGGGGGCAAAGACCCAGTACTTC.

The chain couples TRBV10-3 to TRBJ1-2, with TRBD1 as a possible D gene (5 bases). Germline V gene sequence: CDR1 ENHRY, CDR2 SYGVKD. Trimming shortened V by 8 bases and J by 8 bases, and 15 bases separated the two germline ends. CDR3 length: 12 residues. CDR3 residues: CAIFQEGSGYTF. In DNA, the CDR3 is TGTGCCATCTTTCAGGAGGGGAGCGGCTACACCTTC.

In its sample, this clone was seen a few times. The chain employs TRBV30 and TRBJ1-2; 10 positions agree with TRBD1. Germline CDR1 GTSNPN, CDR2 SVGIG (reference sequence). The CDR3 totals 14 residues. V lost 3 bases and J lost 6; bases outside the gene matches: 7. DNA for the CDR3: TGTGCCTGGAGGCGCTGGGACAGGGGTGATGGCTACACCTTC. Its protein is CAWRRWDRGDGYTF. Full variable domain (missing parts from reference TRBV30 and TRBJ1-2): SQTIHQWPATLVQPVGSPLSLECTVEGTSNPNLYWYRQAAGRGLQLLFYSVGIGQISSEVPQNLSASRPQDRQFILSSKKLLLSDSGFYLCAWRRWDRGDGYTFGSGTRLTVV.

The genes are TRBV24-1 and TRBJ2-7; D is ambiguous. The CDR3 totals 13 residues. Germline V lookup: CDR1 KGHDR, CDR2 SFDVKD. V dropped 3 bases and J dropped 5 bases, with 10 bases sitting between them. This CDR3 reads CATSDETPHEQYF. CDR3 nucleotides: TGTGCCACCAGTGATGAGACACCCCACGAGCAGTACTTC.

The chain uses TRBV7-2 and TRBJ2-3, with D tentatively TRBD2 (6 bases). Trimming pared 2 bases from V and 4 bases from J, leaving 10 bases between. Per the germline V gene, CDR1 is SGHTA and CDR2 is FQGNSA. CDR3 size: 14 residues. The CDR3 nucleotides are TGTGCCAGCAGCTTATCATCTAGCGCAGATACGCAGTATTTT. Protein sequence: CASSLSSSADTQYF.

CDR3 protein: CASSLGTGGYTF. The CDR3 DNA follows: TGTGCCAGCAGCTTAGGGACTGGTGGCTACACCTTC. The V call is TRBV7-9, the J call TRBJ1-2; D gene ambiguous. This CDR3 is 12 amino acids long. Deletions cut 1 base from V and 7 bases from J, with 7 bases between. Germline CDR1 reads SEHNR; CDR2 reads FQNEAQ (reference sequence).

This chain links TRBV9 with TRBJ1-1; D is unclear. The CDR3 spans 13 residues. Trimming stripped 0 bases from V and 7 bases from J, with 10 bases between. From germline, CDR1 is SGDLS and CDR2 YYNGEE. The CDR3 nucleotides read TGTGCCAGCAGCGTAGGGGCAGAACGTGAAGCTTTCTTT. Its protein is CASSVGAEREAFF.

The chain carries TRBV7-9 and TRBJ1-2, with a tentative D call TRBD1 (5 bases). Germline-derived CDR1 and CDR2 are SEHNR and FQNEAQ (reference sequence). The CDR3 has 16 residues. V was shortened by 10 bases and J by 0 bases, with 21 bases between the two germline ends. Here the CDR3 reads CATFHGAGMTNYGYTF. The CDR3 DNA reads TGTGCCACTTTTCACGGGGCGGGGATGACTAACTATGGCTACACCTTC.

The chain uses TRBV10-2 and TRBJ2-1; D is undetermined. Germline-derived CDR1 and CDR2 are WSHSY and SAAADI. Trimming took off 2 bases at V and 3 bases at J, with 14 bases between the two ends. The CDR3 totals 16 residues. CDR3 bases: TGCGCCAGCAGTGAGGCGACGGCGGTATACTACAATGAGCAGTTCTTC. This codes for CASSEATAVYYNEQFF.

The V gene is TRBV9, the J gene TRBJ1-1; D remains ambiguous. With 3 bases removed from V and 3 bases from J, the gap between germline ends came to 12 bases. This CDR3 comprises 14 residues. CDR1 and CDR2 (germline): SGDLS, YYNGEE. CDR3 residues: CASSGELADTEAFF. In DNA, the CDR3 is TGTGCCAGCAGCGGAGAACTAGCAGACACTGAAGCTTTCTTT.

The chain recombines TRBV5-1 with TRBJ1-1; D gene unclear. The CDR3 spans 13 residues. The V gene's germline CDR1 is SGHRS and CDR2 YFSETQ. Trimming removed 7 bases from V and 2 bases from J, with 12 bases in between. Here the CDR3 DNA reads TGCGCCAGCCATAGAACCCTTAACACTGAAGCTTTCTTT. Protein product: CASHRTLNTEAFF.

The V call is TRBV3-1 (or the pseudogene TRBV3-2), the J call TRBJ1-1; maybe TRBD1 (5 bases). CDR1 is LGHDT and CDR2 is YNNKEL in the germline V gene (reference sequence). Trimming took off 4 bases at V and 1 base at J, with 13 bases between the two ends. CDR3 length: 15 residues. CDR3 in DNA: TGTGCCAGCAGCCCTGACAGAAGTTGGAACACTGAAGCTTTCTTT. As protein: CASSPDRSWNTEAFF.

V is TRBV18 and J is TRBJ1-2; 7 bases fit TRBD1. The CDR3 loop spans 16 amino acids. Germline V gene sequence: CDR1 KGHSH, CDR2 LQKENI. Unmatched junction bases numbered 15, after V lost 3 bases and J lost 8 bases. CDR3 DNA sequence: TGTGCCAGCTCACCGCAAGAAGGGGGCGCAGCCGGCGGCTACACCTTC. Its protein product is CASSPQEGGAAGGYTF.

V is TRBV10-3 and J is TRBJ2-2, with 8 bases identical to TRBD1. Per the germline V gene, CDR1 is ENHRY and CDR2 is SYGVKD. The CDR3 totals 15 residues. J gave up 3 bases and V 6 bases, and 6 bases lay outside the gene matches. CDR3: CAIREDRGDTGELFF. DNA for the CDR3: TGTGCCATCAGGGAAGACAGGGGTGACACCGGGGAGCTGTTTTTT.

DNA for the CDR3: TGTGCCAGCAGCTTGGGGACAGGGCGGGGTGAAAAACTGTTTTTT. It specifies CASSLGTGRGEKLFF. This chain uses TRBV11-2 with TRBJ1-4; 9 positions match TRBD1. CDR3 size: 15 residues. The germline CDR1 and CDR2 sequences are SGHAT and FQNNGV. V gave up 3 bases and J gave up 7 bases; unmatched junction bases: 6.

The V and J genes are TRBV19 and TRBJ2-2; 8 bases agree with TRBD1. The CDR3 is made up of 15 amino acids. CDR1 LNHDA and CDR2 SQIVND come from the germline V gene (reference sequence). Trimming removed 3 bases from V and 0 bases from J; junction bases left unmatched: 0. CDR3 in amino acids: CASSMGQANTGELFF. The CDR3 region has the DNA TGTGCCAGTAGTATGGGACAGGCGAACACCGGGGAGCTGTTTTTT.